The rows below give T cell receptor beta chains drawn from one sample of a study of molecular identifiers for immune sequencing clone quantification. Using its own MiXCR run on the PCR reads, TCRdb lists one record per CDR3 protein. This repertoire shows 85,000 to 100,000 distinct CDR3 sequences, under 25% found once; its top ten account for around 1%. Sequencing was carried out using naive CD8+ T cells from blood, with Jurkat cell RNA spiked in. These receptors all stem from a human donor in good health. Some libraries in this study had Jurkat cell RNA spiked in. CDR3s include the opening cysteine and the closing phenylalanine or tryptophan. D genes are given only for firm matches. The size of a clone is reported for some rows only, either as once, few or many, or as a class for expanded clones.

V gene	clone size	J gene	CDR3 length	D gene	CDR3 DNA	CDR3 protein
TRBV18	many	TRBJ1-1	15	NA	TGTGCCAGCTCACCCGGATTTGGGGGGTCCACTGAAGCTTTCTTT	CASSPGFGGSTEAFF
TRBV6-2/TRBV6-3	many	TRBJ2-5	14	NA	TGTGCCAGCAGTTACTTCGGGCAGTCAGAGACCCAGTACTTC	CASSYFGQSETQYF
TRBV9	many	TRBJ2-5	14	TRBD2	TGTGCCAGCAGCGGAAGCGGGAGGGTAGAGACCCAGTACTTC	CASSGSGRVETQYF
TRBV4-3	many	TRBJ1-4	16	NA	TGCGCCAGCAGCCAAGCCATTTCGGCAGTCAATGAAAAACTGTTTTTT	CASSQAISAVNEKLFF
TRBV9	many	TRBJ2-3	16	TRBD2	TGTGCCAGCAGCGTAATGGCGGGGGGCCCCACAGATACGCAGTATTTT	CASSVMAGGPTDTQYF
TRBV6-2/TRBV6-3	NA	TRBJ2-2	16	NA	TGTGCCAGCAGTTATTGGAGCGTCGTTGTACCCGGGGAGCTGTTTTTT	CASSYWSVVVPGELFF
TRBV7-2	many	TRBJ2-3	14	NA	TGTGCCAGCAGCGATGGATTGGTCCCAGATACGCAGTATTTT	CASSDGLVPDTQYF
TRBV15	NA	TRBJ2-7	16	TRBD2	TGTGCCACCAGCAGTTTCCTAACTAGCGGGACCTACGAGCAGTACTTC	CATSSFLTSGTYEQYF
TRBV28	NA	TRBJ2-7	13	NA	TGTGCCAGCACCCCCGGACCAGCCTACGAGCAGTACTTC	CASTPGPAYEQYF
TRBV6-5	few	TRBJ2-1	17	TRBD2	TGTGCCAGCAGTTACAAGGCTAGCGAGCGGGGGTACAATGAGCAGTTCTTC	CASSYKASERGYNEQFF
TRBV3-1	NA	TRBJ2-3	16	TRBD1	TGTGCCAGCAGCCAGATTAGGGGACAGGGCACAGATACGCAGTATTTT	CASSQIRGQGTDTQYF
TRBV12-3/TRBV12-4	once	TRBJ2-2	14	NA	TGTGCCAGCAGTTTACGCCAAAACACCGGGGAGCTGTTTTTT	CASSLRQNTGELFF
TRBV4-3	many	TRBJ2-3	21	TRBD2	TGCGCCAGCAGCCAATCTCTTCGGCTGACTAGCGGATCAAGTAGCACAGATACGCAGTATTTT	CASSQSLRLTSGSSSTDTQYF
TRBV5-1	many	TRBJ2-2	15	NA	TGCGCCAGCAGCTTGGTCCTAGAGAACACCGGGGAGCTGTTTTTT	CASSLVLENTGELFF
TRBV6-2/TRBV6-3	many	TRBJ1-2	16	NA	TGTGCCAGCAGTTCTACGGGTGCGGGGGGCGTCTCTGGCTACACCTTC	CASSSTGAGGVSGYTF
TRBV5-4	many	TRBJ2-3	13	NA	TGTGCCAGCAGACCCGGAGTCACAGATACGCAGTATTTT	CASRPGVTDTQYF
TRBV27	many	TRBJ1-5	13	NA	TGTGCCAGCAGTTACACAGGGCTTCAGCCCCAGCATTTT	CASSYTGLQPQHF
TRBV6-5	many	TRBJ2-5	16	NA	TGTGCCAGCAGTTACTCGGGGCCACTAGTCCTGGAGACCCAGTACTTC	CASSYSGPLVLETQYF
TRBV2	many	TRBJ1-1	14	TRBD1	TGTGCCAGCAGCGCGGGACAGGATCCTCCTGAAGCTTTCTTT	CASSAGQDPPEAFF
TRBV12-3/TRBV12-4	many	TRBJ2-5	17	TRBD1	TGTGCCAGCAGCTTCTACCCCGGGACAGGGCTCCAAGAGACCCAGTACTTC	CASSFYPGTGLQETQYF
TRBV4-3	NA	TRBJ2-1	21	TRBD2	TGCGCCAGCAGCCACGGGACTAGCGGGAGCACGGCCTTTAGCTCCTACAATGAGCAGCTCTTC	CASSHGTSGSTAFSSYNEQLF
TRBV14	many	TRBJ2-3	16	NA	TGTGCCAGCAGCCATCTCCGGGAGCGGGCGGCAGATACGCAGTATTTT	CASSHLRERAADTQYF
TRBV11-2	NA	TRBJ2-1	19	TRBD2	TGTGCCAGCAGCTTAGGTCGAACAACACTAGCGGAGTCCTACAATGAGCAGTTCTTC	CASSLGRTTLAESYNEQFF
TRBV27	NA	TRBJ1-1	12	TRBD1	TGTGCCAGCAGTTTTACAGGGGCTGAAGCTTTCTTT	CASSFTGAEAFF
TRBV12-5	few	TRBJ2-2	16	TRBD1	TGTGCTAGTGGTACCTTTGGGGACAGGGTATCCGGGGAGCTGTTTTTT	CASGTFGDRVSGELFF
TRBV27	many	TRBJ2-3	13	NA	TGTGCCAGCAGTTTAGGCCGCACAGATACGCAGTATTTT	CASSLGRTDTQYF
TRBV4-3	NA	TRBJ2-2	16	NA	TGCGCCAGCAGCCAAGGCCCCGGGTTCGAGAGCGGGGAGCTGTTTTTT	CASSQGPGFESGELFF
TRBV27	few	TRBJ2-3	13	NA	TGTGCCAGCAGTTTACTTGGGGCAGATACGCAGTATTTT	CASSLLGADTQYF
TRBV7-9	many	TRBJ2-2	16	NA	TGTGCCAGCAGCTTAAGAGAACGGGAGAACACCGGGGAGCTGTTTTTT	CASSLRERENTGELFF
TRBV27	many	TRBJ1-1	11	NA	TGTGCCAGCACCTTTGGCACTGAAGCTTTCTTT	CASTFGTEAFF
TRBV27	NA	TRBJ2-5	14	NA	TGTGCCAGCAGTTTACTAGGTCGGGCGGAGACCCAGTACTTC	CASSLLGRAETQYF
TRBV19	NA	TRBJ2-6	12	NA	TGTGCCACCTCCGTTGGGGCCAACGTCCTGACTTTC	CATSVGANVLTF
TRBV28	many	TRBJ1-5	17	NA	TGTGCCAGCAGCCCCAGGGTGAGGAAATATGGCAATCAGCCCCAGCATTTT	CASSPRVRKYGNQPQHF
TRBV5-3	once	TRBJ1-1	15	NA	TGTGCCAGCATTGCAGACGAAGGGCCTTCAAACCAAGCTTTCTTT	CASIADEGPSNQAFF
TRBV27	many	TRBJ2-7	13	NA	TGTGCCAGCAGCCTAGGCCTCTTGGACGAGCAGTACTTC	CASSLGLLDEQYF
TRBV6-1	many	TRBJ2-7	14	TRBD1	TGTGCCAGCAGTGAGACGACAGGGGGGGCTGAGCAGTACTTC	CASSETTGGAEQYF
TRBV6-2/TRBV6-3	NA	TRBJ1-1	11	NA	TGTGCCACTACATACCGTGCTGAAGCTTTCTTT	CATTYRAEAFF
TRBV20-1	many	TRBJ1-2	13	NA	TGCAGTGCTAGAGGGGGAGGGACCTATGGCTACACCTTC	CSARGGGTYGYTF
TRBV18	many	TRBJ2-3	17	TRBD2	TGTGCCAGCTCACCACCGTTTAGCGGGACCTCCACAGATACGCAGTATTTT	CASSPPFSGTSTDTQYF
TRBV27	few	TRBJ1-5	14	NA	TGTGCCAGCAGTGGCAGGGGAAGTGGCCAGCCCCAGCATTTT	CASSGRGSGQPQHF
TRBV5-4	many	TRBJ2-6	14	NA	TGTGCCAGCAGCCGCAGCTCTGGGGCCAACGTCCTGACTTTC	CASSRSSGANVLTF